The rows below give T cell receptor beta chains drawn from one sample of a study of control samples from healthy donors and cancer patients. Measured with immunoSEQ multiplex PCR; TCRdb has only the in-frame clones, and not every one. The sample includes roughly 120,000 clones, 93% of them seen just once. The source material was blood. These receptor sequences come from a man younger than 45 in good health. Each CDR3 is given with its conserved first and last residue. The D gene is left open where the match is weak. Some rows mark clone size as missing; the rest say once, few, many or name a class of expanded clone.

size,D,J,V,DNA,CDR3
once,-,TRBJ1-1,TRBV30,TGTGCCTGGAGTGCGGGCCCTGAAGCTTTCTTT,CAWSAGPEAFF
-,-,TRBJ1-2,TRBV7-2,TGTGCCAGCAGCCGCCGGGGCTTCTATGGCTACACCTTC,CASSRRGFYGYTF
-,TRBD2,TRBJ2-5,TRBV9,TGTGCCAGCAGCGGGCAGACTAGCGGGGGATCCCAAGAGACCCAGTACTTC,CASSGQTSGGSQETQYF
-,-,TRBJ2-3,TRBV19,TGTGCCAGTAGTGATCCAGGGAGAAGCACAGATACGCAGTATTTT,CASSDPGRSTDTQYF
-,-,TRBJ1-4,TRBV20-1,TGCAGTGCTAGTCGCAGGGGTGGAGAAAAACTGTTTTTT,CSASRRGGEKLFF
-,-,TRBJ2-1,TRBV27,TGTGCCAGCAGTTCGTATCGATGGGCTAATGAGCAGTTCTTC,CASSSYRWANEQFF
-,TRBD1,TRBJ1-2,TRBV3-1/TRBV3-2,TGTGCCAGCAGCCCGCAACTGGGACAGGCCCCTAACTATGGCTACACCTTC,CASSPQLGQAPNYGYTF
-,-,TRBJ2-1,TRBV11-2,TGTGCCGTACTTCCCGGGACCTACCCCTACAATGAGCAGTTCTTC,CAVLPGTYPYNEQFF
-,-,TRBJ1-2,TRBV9,TGTGCCAGCAGGGGGGCGTATGGCTACACCTTC,CASRGAYGYTF
-,-,TRBJ2-7,TRBV7-8,TGTGCCAGCAGCTTAAGACCAGGGGTCTCCTACGAGCAGTACTTC,CASSLRPGVSYEQYF
-,-,TRBJ1-1,TRBV19,TGTGCCAGTAGTATACCCGGCCGGAACACTGAAGCTTTCTTT,CASSIPGRNTEAFF
-,-,TRBJ2-2,TRBV4-1,TGCGCCAGCAGCCCAGTGAGGACCGGGGAGCTGTTTTTT,CASSPVRTGELFF
-,-,TRBJ1-3,TRBV29-1,TGCAGCGTTGGGGGGGGAGAAAGAAACACCATATATTTT,CSVGGGERNTIYF
once,-,TRBJ1-2,TRBV6-4,TGTGCCAGCAGTCCCCGGGAGGGGCCTAACTATGGCTACACCTTC,CASSPREGPNYGYTF
once,-,TRBJ2-3,TRBV28,TGTGCCAGCAGTTCCCAGGGGTCTTATGGCACAGATACGCAGTATTTT,CASSSQGSYGTDTQYF
once,-,TRBJ1-2,TRBV9,TGTGCCAGCAGCTCGGGACGGGGAGGGGATGGCTACACCTTC,CASSSGRGGDGYTF
-,-,TRBJ1-5,TRBV28,TGTGCCAGCAGAGATACGGGTTCTCAGCCCCAGCATTTT,CASRDTGSQPQHF
few,-,TRBJ2-2,TRBV5-5,TGTGCCAGCAGCCTCTACGGACAGAGCGCGAACACCGGGGAGCTGTTTTTT,CASSLYGQSANTGELFF
once,-,TRBJ1-1,TRBV6-5,TGTGCCAGCCGGGGTTCGGGGGCGGGGAACACTGAAGCTTTCTTT,CASRGSGAGNTEAFF
-,TRBD1,TRBJ1-2,TRBV6-5,TGTGCCAGCAGCCCAGGGACAGGGAATGGCTACACCTTC,CASSPGTGNGYTF
-,-,TRBJ1-1,TRBV11-2,TGTGCCAGCAGCTTAGTGTTGAACACTGAAGCTTTCTTT,CASSLVLNTEAFF
-,TRBD2,TRBJ2-5,TRBV6-6,TGTGCCAGCAGCGGGCGGGGGGGAGAGACCCAGTACTTC,CASSGRGGETQYF
-,TRBD1,TRBJ1-4,TRBV9,TGTGCCAGCAGCTTCCGGGACAGACGTAATGAAAAACTGTTTTTT,CASSFRDRRNEKLFF
-,-,TRBJ2-7,TRBV19,TGTGCCAGTAGTGTCACTAGGGCTACCACCTACGAGCAGTACTTC,CASSVTRATTYEQYF
-,-,TRBJ1-3,TRBV27,TGTGCCAGTTTTGGGGGAAACACCATATATTTT,CASFGGNTIYF
-,-,TRBJ1-1,TRBV5-1,TGCGCCAGCAGCCTCGACTGGAACACTGAAGCTTTCTTT,CASSLDWNTEAFF
-,-,TRBJ1-2,TRBV19,TGTGCCACTAGGGGTTATGGCTACACCTTC,CATRGYGYTF
-,-,TRBJ1-6,TRBV19,TGTGCCAGTAGTGTTGACCGGGGGATGATAGGGTCACCCCTCCACTTT,CASSVDRGMIGSPLHF
-,-,TRBJ1-4,TRBV6-6,TGTGCCAGCAGTTACTCAATCCAGGTTAATGAAAAACTGTTTTTT,CASSYSIQVNEKLFF
-,-,TRBJ2-2,TRBV21-1,TGTGCCAGCAGCCGCCGGGGGCGGGGGGGGCGGACCGGGGAGCTGTTTTTT,CASSRRGRGGRTGELFF
-,TRBD2,TRBJ2-1,TRBV6-1,TGTGCCAGCAGTGAAGCACGAGTAGCGGGGGGTTTGAGCTCCTACAATGAGCAGTTCTTC,CASSEARVAGGLSSYNEQFF
-,-,TRBJ2-3,TRBV7-3,TGTGCCAGCAGCCAAGACGGGGGGCTAGCGAAGCAGTATTTT,CASSQDGGLAKQYF
-,TRBD1,TRBJ1-1,TRBV29-1,TGCAGCGTCGGTACAGGGGTGGGCACTGAAGCTTTCTTT,CSVGTGVGTEAFF
-,TRBD1,TRBJ2-2,TRBV15,TGTGCCACCACTACCGGGACAGGAACATCCGGGGAGCTGTTTTTT,CATTTGTGTSGELFF
-,TRBD1,TRBJ2-1,TRBV5-6,TGTGCCAGCAGAGCCGGGACAGGGCCTCACAATGAGCAGTTCTTC,CASRAGTGPHNEQFF
-,-,TRBJ1-3,TRBV9,TGTGCCAGCAGCGTGTCGGCGGCTTCCGGAAACACCATATATTTT,CASSVSAASGNTIYF
-,-,TRBJ1-1,TRBV6-6,TGTGCCGCGGCAGGGGACACTGAAGCTTTCTTT,CAAAGDTEAFF
-,-,TRBJ1-1,TRBV19,TGTGCCAGTACTCAAGGACATTCGAACACTGAAGCTTTCTTT,CASTQGHSNTEAFF
-,-,TRBJ2-5,TRBV28,TGTGCCAGCAGTCCCGACAGTCTCCAAGAGACCCAGTACTTC,CASSPDSLQETQYF
-,-,TRBJ1-1,TRBV20-1,TGCAGTGCTAGTGAGGGCTCTTTCTTT,CSASEGSFF
-,-,TRBJ2-3,TRBV7-9,TGTGCCAGCAGCTTAGAAGGTCTCGATACGCAGTATTTT,CASSLEGLDTQYF
-,TRBD1,TRBJ1-2,TRBV5-4,TGTGCCAGCAGCCTCCAGGGGGCAGGGAAGGGCTACACCTTC,CASSLQGAGKGYTF
-,-,TRBJ1-1,TRBV29-1,TGCAGCGTTGAAGGTGGGCAGGGGACGAGGGACACTGAAGCTTTCTTT,CSVEGGQGTRDTEAFF
-,-,TRBJ2-7,TRBV4-2,TGTGCCAGCAGCCAACTTCTTCCTGGCGAGGTGAACGAGCAGTACTTC,CASSQLLPGEVNEQYF
-,TRBD2,TRBJ2-1,TRBV6-4,TGTGCCAGCAGTGACTCTGCTAGCGGGGGGTACAATGAGCAGTTCTTC,CASSDSASGGYNEQFF
-,-,TRBJ2-1,TRBV27,TGTGCCAGCAGTTTAGCTGGGGTTGGCAATGAGCAGTTCTTC,CASSLAGVGNEQFF
-,-,TRBJ1-4,TRBV7-9,TGTGCCAGCAGCTTAGCGCAGGCCGCAACTAATGAAAAACTGTTTTTT,CASSLAQAATNEKLFF
-,-,TRBJ2-1,TRBV6-7,TGTGCCAGCAGCCGAAGAGGGGGGTTTCAGTATGAGCAGTTCTTC,CASSRRGGFQYEQFF
-,TRBD2,TRBJ2-3,TRBV5-1,TGCGCCAGCAGCCCTACGACTAGCGGGGCCAGAAAAGTAGGCGATACGCAGTATTTT,CASSPTTSGARKVGDTQYF
-,-,TRBJ2-1,TRBV12-3/TRBV12-4,TGTGCCAGCAGTGGGGTGGGCCCGCAGTTCTTC,CASSGVGPQFF
-,-,TRBJ1-2,TRBV6-5,TGTGCCAGCAGTCCCCTAGGGAGGGATGATGGCTACACCTTC,CASSPLGRDDGYTF